The clone carrying this TCR beta chain was counted only a few times. What it binds is unknown. The data belong to a study of early T cells in non-severe SARS-CoV-2 infection. Study in general: Whole-blood bulk RNA, unsorted, was sequenced, and chains were unpaired. Findings and caveats of the study: Anti-spike CD8 responses were favored in VDJdb matching, and private and CD4 specificities were missed.

Attached unique molecular identifiers marked individual cDNA molecules. Using its own MiXCR run on the 5' RACE reads, TCRdb lists one record per CDR3 protein. The data hold roughly 50,000 distinct CDR3 sequences, with around 10% observed a single time. The CDR3 extends over 13 amino acids. V was clipped by 4 bases and J by 3 bases, with 13 bases between them. Germline values: CDR1 SQVTM, CDR2 ANQGSEA. The sequence was obtained from an adult who was a healthcare worker with PCR-confirmed SARS-CoV-2 infection or an uninfected control (not recorded which). The chain links TRBV29-1 to TRBJ2-7; D assignment may be TRBD1 or TRBD2 (6 bases each). The specimen was whole blood. The CDR3 nucleotides are TGCAGCGTTGTCCAAGGGGGGTACTACGAGCAGTACTTC. It translates to CSVVQGGYYEQYF.